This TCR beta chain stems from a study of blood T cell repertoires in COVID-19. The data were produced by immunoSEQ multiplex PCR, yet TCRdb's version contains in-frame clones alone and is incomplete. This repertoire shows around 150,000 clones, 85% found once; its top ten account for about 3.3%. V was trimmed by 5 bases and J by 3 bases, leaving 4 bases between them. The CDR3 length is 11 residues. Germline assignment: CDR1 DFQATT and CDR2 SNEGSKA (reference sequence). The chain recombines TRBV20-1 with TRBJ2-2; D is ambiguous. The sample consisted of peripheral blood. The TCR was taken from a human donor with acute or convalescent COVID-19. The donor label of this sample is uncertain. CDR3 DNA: TGCAGTGCTGACTACACCGGGGAGCTGTTTTTT. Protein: CSADYTGELFF.